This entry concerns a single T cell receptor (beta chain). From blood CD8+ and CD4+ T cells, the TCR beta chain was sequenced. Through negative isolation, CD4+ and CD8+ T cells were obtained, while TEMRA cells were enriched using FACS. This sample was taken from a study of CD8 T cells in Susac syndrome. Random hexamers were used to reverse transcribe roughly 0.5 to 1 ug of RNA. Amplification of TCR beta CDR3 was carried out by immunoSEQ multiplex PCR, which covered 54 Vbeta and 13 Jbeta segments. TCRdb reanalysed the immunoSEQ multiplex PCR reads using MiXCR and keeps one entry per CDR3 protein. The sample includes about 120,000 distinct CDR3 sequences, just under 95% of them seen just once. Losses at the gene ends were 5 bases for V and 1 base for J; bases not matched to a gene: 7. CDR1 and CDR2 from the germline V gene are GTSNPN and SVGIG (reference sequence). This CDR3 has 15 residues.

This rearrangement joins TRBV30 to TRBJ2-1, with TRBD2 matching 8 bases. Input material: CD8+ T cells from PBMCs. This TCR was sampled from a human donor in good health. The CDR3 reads CAWGQSGGSYNEQFF. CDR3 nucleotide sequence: TGTGCCTGGGGCCAAAGCGGGGGTTCCTACAATGAGCAGTTCTTC.